The entry below gives a single T cell receptor (beta chain) sequence along with its context. The sample belongs to a study of cytomegalovirus exposure and HLA in healthy donors. In the PCR, 60 Vbeta and 13 Jbeta primers were used. Clones were sequenced by immunoSEQ multiplex PCR, and TCRdb holds only the in-frame ones, with some missing. The sample contains roughly 80,000 clones, 62% of which appear only once. Sequences were obtained from PBMCs. The receptor was isolated from a male donor in good health and CMV-seropositive.

The CDR3 region has the DNA TGTGCCTGGACGAAGGGCAGGGGGGCTAGTGGGCCCCAGCATTTT. Translating it yields CAWTKGRGASGPQHF. The V and J genes are TRBV30 and TRBJ1-5; TRBD1 matches 7 bases. V shed 4 bases and J 9 bases; nucleotides not matched to a gene: 15. The CDR3 runs to 15 residues. Per germline, CDR1 GTSNPN and CDR2 SVGIG (reference sequence). Full variable domain (outside the CDR3, taken from reference TRBV30 and TRBJ1-5): SQTIHQWPATLVQPVGSPLSLECTVEGTSNPNLYWYRQAAGRGLQLLFYSVGIGQISSEVPQNLSASRPQDRQFILSSKKLLLSDSGFYLCAWTKGRGASGPQHFGDGTRLSIL.